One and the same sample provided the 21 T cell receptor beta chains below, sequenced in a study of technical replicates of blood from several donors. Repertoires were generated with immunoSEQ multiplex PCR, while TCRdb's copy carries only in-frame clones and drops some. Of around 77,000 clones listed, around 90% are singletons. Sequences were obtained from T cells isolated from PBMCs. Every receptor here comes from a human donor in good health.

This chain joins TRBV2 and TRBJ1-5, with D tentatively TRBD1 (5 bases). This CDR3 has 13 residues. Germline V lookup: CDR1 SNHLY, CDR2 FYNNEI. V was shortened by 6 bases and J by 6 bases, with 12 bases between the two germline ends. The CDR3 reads CASSYEGVQPQHF. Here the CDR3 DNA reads TGTGCCAGCAGCTATGAAGGGGTTCAGCCCCAGCATTTT.

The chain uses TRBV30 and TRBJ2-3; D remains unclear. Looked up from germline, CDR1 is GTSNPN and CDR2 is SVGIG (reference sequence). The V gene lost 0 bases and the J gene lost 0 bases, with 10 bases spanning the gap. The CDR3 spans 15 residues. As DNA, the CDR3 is TGTGCCTGGAGTGTAAAAGGAGTTAGCACAGATACGCAGTATTTT. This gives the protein CAWSVKGVSTDTQYF.

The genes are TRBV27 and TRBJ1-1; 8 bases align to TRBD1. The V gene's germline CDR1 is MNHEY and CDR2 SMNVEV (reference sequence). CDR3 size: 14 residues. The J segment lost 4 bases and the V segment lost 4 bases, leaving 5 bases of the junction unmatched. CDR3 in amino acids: CASSWTGLGTEAFF. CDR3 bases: TGTGCCAGCAGTTGGACAGGGCTCGGCACTGAAGCTTTCTTT.

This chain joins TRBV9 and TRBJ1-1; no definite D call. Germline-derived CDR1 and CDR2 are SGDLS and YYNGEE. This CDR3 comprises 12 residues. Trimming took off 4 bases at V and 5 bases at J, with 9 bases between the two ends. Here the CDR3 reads CASSFRETEAFF. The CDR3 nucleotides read TGTGCCAGCAGCTTTAGGGAGACTGAAGCTTTCTTT.

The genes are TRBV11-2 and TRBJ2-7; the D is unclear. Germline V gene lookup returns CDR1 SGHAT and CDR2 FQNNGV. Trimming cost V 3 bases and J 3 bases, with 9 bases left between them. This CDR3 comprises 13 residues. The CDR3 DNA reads TGTGCCAGCAGCTTGTCAGGAATCTACGAGCAGTACTTC. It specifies CASSLSGIYEQYF.

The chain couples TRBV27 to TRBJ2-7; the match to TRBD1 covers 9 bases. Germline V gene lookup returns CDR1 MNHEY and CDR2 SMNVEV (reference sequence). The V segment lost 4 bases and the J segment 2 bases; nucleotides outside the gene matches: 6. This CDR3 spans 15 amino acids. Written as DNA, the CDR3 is TGTGCCAGCAGTTCCCTAGGACAGGGGACCTACGAGCAGTACTTC. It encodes CASSSLGQGTYEQYF.

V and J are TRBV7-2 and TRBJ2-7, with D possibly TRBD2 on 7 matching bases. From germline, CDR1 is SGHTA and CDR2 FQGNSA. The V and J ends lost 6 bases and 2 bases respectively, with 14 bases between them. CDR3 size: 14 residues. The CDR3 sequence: CASRRGGSPYEQYF. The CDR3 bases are TGTGCCAGCAGAAGGGGGGGGAGCCCCTACGAGCAGTACTTC. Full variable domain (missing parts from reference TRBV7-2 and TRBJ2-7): GAGVSQSPSNKVTEKGKDVELRCDPISGHTALYWYRQSLGQGLEFLIYFQGNSAPDKSGLPSDRFSAERTGGSVSTLTIQRTQQEDSAVYLCASRRGGSPYEQYFGPGTRLTVT.

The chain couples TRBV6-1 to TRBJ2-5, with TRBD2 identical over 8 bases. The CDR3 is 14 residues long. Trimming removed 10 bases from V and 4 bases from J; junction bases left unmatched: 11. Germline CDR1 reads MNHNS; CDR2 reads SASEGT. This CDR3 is CATTGQRELETQYF. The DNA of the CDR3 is TGTGCCACTACAGGCCAGCGGGAGTTAGAGACCCAGTACTTC.

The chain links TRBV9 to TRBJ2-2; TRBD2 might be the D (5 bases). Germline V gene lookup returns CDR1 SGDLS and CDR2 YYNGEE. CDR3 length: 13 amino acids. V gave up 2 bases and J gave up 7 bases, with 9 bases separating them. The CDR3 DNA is TGTGCCAGCAGCGTGTGGGAGCACGGGGAGCTGTTTTTT. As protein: CASSVWEHGELFF.

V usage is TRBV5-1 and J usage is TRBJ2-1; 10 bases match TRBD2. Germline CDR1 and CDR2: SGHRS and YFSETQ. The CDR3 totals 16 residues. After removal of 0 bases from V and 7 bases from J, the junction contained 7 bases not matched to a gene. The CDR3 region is CASSLGRSGRDNEQFF. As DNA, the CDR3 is TGCGCCAGCAGCTTGGGTAGGAGCGGGAGGGATAATGAGCAGTTCTTC.

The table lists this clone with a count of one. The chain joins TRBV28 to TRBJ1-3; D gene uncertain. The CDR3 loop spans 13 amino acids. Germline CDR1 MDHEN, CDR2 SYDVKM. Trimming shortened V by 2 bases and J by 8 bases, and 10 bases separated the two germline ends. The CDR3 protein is CASSLIAEDTIYF. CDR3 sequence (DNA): TGTGCCAGCAGTTTAATTGCGGAGGACACCATATATTTT.

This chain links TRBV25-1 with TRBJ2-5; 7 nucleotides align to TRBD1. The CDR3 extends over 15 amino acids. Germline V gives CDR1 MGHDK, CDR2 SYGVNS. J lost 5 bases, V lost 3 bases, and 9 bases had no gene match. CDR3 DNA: TGTGCCAGCAGTGAGAGACAGGGAATGGGCGAGACCCAGTACTTC. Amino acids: CASSERQGMGETQYF.

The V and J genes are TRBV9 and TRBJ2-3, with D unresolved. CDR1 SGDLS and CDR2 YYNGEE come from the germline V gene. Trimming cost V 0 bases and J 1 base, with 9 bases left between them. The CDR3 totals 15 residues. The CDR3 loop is CASSVVSTGTDTQYF. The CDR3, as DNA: TGTGCCAGCAGCGTAGTCAGCACAGGCACAGATACGCAGTATTTT.

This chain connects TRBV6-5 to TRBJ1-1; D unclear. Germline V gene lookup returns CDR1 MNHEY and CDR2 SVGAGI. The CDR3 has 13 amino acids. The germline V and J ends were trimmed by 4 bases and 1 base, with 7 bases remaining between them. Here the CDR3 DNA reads TGTGCCAGCAGTTCCGCAGAGAACACTGAAGCTTTCTTT. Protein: CASSSAENTEAFF.

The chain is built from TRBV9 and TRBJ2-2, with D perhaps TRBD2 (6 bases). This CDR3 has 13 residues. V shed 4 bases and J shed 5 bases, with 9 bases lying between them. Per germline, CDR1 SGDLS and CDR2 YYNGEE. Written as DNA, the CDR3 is TGTGCCAGCAGCCCACGGGGGACCGGGGAGCTGTTTTTT. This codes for CASSPRGTGELFF.

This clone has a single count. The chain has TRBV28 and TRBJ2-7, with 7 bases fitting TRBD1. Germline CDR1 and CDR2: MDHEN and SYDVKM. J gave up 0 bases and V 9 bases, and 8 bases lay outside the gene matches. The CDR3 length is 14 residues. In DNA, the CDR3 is TGTGCCAGTTCCTTACAGGGGAGCTCCTACGAGCAGTACTTC. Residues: CASSLQGSSYEQYF.

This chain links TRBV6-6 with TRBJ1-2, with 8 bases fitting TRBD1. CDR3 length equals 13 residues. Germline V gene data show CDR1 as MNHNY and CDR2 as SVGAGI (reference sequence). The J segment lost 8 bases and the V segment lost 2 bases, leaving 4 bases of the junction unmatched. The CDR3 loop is CASSYRQGAGYTF. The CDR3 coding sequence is TGTGCCAGCAGTTACCGGCAGGGGGCAGGCTACACCTTC.

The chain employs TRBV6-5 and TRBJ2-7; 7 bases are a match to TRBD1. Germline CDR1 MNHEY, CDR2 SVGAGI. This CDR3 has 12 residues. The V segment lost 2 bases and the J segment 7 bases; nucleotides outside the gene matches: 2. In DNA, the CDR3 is TGTGCCAGCAGTTACGAGGGGGCAGAGCAGTACTTC. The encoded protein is CASSYEGAEQYF.

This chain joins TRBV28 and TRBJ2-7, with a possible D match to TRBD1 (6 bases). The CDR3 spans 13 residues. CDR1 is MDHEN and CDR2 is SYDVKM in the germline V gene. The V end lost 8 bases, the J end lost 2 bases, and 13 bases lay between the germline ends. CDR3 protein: CASLDRLTYEQYF. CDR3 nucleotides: TGTGCCAGCCTCGACAGGTTAACCTACGAGCAGTACTTC.

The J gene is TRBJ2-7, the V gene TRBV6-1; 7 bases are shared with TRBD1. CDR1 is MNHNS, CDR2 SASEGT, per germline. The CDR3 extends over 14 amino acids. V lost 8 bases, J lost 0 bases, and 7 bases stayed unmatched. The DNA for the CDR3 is TGTGCCAGCCGGCAGACAGGGTCCTCCTACGAGCAGTACTTC. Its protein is CASRQTGSSYEQYF.

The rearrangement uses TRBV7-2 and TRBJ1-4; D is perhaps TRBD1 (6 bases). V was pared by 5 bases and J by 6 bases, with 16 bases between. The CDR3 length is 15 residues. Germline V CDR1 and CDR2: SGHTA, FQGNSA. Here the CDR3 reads CASSIGGPGYEKLFF. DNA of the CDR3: TGTGCCAGCAGCATAGGGGGGCCAGGTTATGAAAAACTGTTTTTT.